The present T cell receptor beta chain was sequenced within a study of OX40 agonist ivuxolimab in advanced cancers. Study in general: Males comprised around four fifths of the group, whose mean age was approximately 61 years (range 23 to 79).

Assay: immunoSEQ multiplex PCR; the TCRdb copy retains only in-frame clones and omits some. The sample carries tens of thousands of clones, more than 70% recorded once. V shed 4 bases and J 0 bases; nucleotides not matched to a gene: 12. There are 18 residues in the CDR3. Germline V gene lookup returns CDR1 SGDLS and CDR2 YYNGEE. Source: CD4+ or CD8+ T cells sorted from blood, taken in a trial of the OX40 agonist ivuxolimab. This receptor was identified in an adult with an advanced solid tumor such as melanoma, head and neck, liver or kidney cancer. The rearrangement joins TRBV9 to TRBJ2-3; 9 nucleotides match TRBD2. Written as DNA, the CDR3 is TGTGCCAGCAGCATGGGACTAGCTGTAACCGCTAGCACAGATACGCAGTATTTT. The encoded protein is CASSMGLAVTASTDTQYF.